This TCR beta chain was captured by sequencing in a study of T cell responses to AZD1222 COVID-19 vaccine. Overall study findings and caveats: Nearly half of spike-specific TCRs reportedly go after variant regions that carry no mutations. Among AZD1222 vaccinees, only 5 or 6 were seropositive at baseline. No day 14 peak samples; only post-peak repertoires were characterized. Two AZD1222 administrations were followed by greater Spike-specific TCR breadth and depth.

Notes on this clone: Antigen: not known.

Some clones are missing from TCRdb's copy, which holds only in-frame ones; the method was immunoSEQ multiplex PCR. Seen here are 150,000 to 200,000 clones, around 94% observed once, and the top ten hold approximately 0.58%. The material was peripheral blood, obtained on day 0 of AZD1222 vaccination. This clonotype was sampled from an adult in good health.

CDR3 protein: CASSEGAGVSYNEQFF. The CDR3 coding sequence is TGCGCCAGCAGTGAAGGAGCGGGAGTCTCCTACAATGAGCAGTTCTTC. The chain has TRBV10-1 and TRBJ2-1; 8 nucleotides match TRBD2. From germline, CDR1 is WNHNN and CDR2 SYGVQD (reference sequence). The CDR3 sequence is 16 residues long. The ends lost 3 bases at V and 0 bases at J; junction bases unmatched: 4.